This is a list of T cell receptor beta chains from one sample in a study of Ad26.COV2.S vaccination and SARS-CoV-2 variants. Profiling relied on immunoSEQ multiplex PCR, and the TCRdb table lists in-frame clones only, not all of them. The sample contains about 450,000 clones, approximately 89% of which appear only once. The sequencing here drew on peripheral blood, taken in a trial of Ad26.COV2.S vaccine versus placebo. The receptors derive from a person between 18 and 65 years old who received the Ad26.COV2.S COVID-19 vaccine or a placebo. The CDR3 runs from the conserved cysteine through the conserved F or W. D genes are given only for firm matches. Clone size is shown for a subset of rows, as once, few, many or a class of expanded clone.

CDR3: CASSRVEGTGNTIYF
DNA: TGTGCCAGCAGCCGGGTGGAGGGTACTGGAAACACCATATATTTT
D: -
J: TRBJ1-3
size: -
V: TRBV3-1/TRBV3-2

CDR3: CASSSDYPRQFF
DNA: TGTGCCAGCAGCTCGGACTACCCCCGGCAGTTCTTC
D: -
J: TRBJ2-1
size: -
V: TRBV7-9

CDR3: CASSQELRQGGNVLTF
DNA: TGCGCCAGCAGCCAAGAACTCCGGCAGGGAGGCAACGTCCTGACTTTC
D: -
J: TRBJ2-6
size: -
V: TRBV4-3

CDR3: CASSGTRAYNEQEGQFF
DNA: TGTGCCAGCAGTGGGACTAGGGCGTACAATGAGCAGGAGGGGCAGTTCTTC
D: TRBD2
J: TRBJ2-1
size: -
V: TRBV2

CDR3: CASSPQGRSNEKLFF
DNA: TGTGCCAGCAGTCCACAGGGGCGTTCAAATGAAAAACTGTTTTTT
D: TRBD1
J: TRBJ1-4
size: few
V: TRBV6-5

CDR3: CASSQEAGRGGDNEQFF
DNA: TGTGCCAGCAGCCAAGAGGCGGGGCGCGGGGGGGACAATGAGCAGTTCTTC
D: TRBD2
J: TRBJ2-1
size: -
V: TRBV3-1/TRBV3-2

CDR3: CASSSQVLMTGELFF
DNA: TGTGCCAGCAGTTCACAAGTTTTGATGACCGGGGAGCTGTTTTTT
D: -
J: TRBJ2-2
size: -
V: TRBV6-5

CDR3: CASSIQGDTEAFF
DNA: TGTGCCAGTAGTATTCAGGGGGACACTGAAGCTTTCTTT
D: TRBD1
J: TRBJ1-1
size: -
V: TRBV19

CDR3: CASSVQGRNTEAFF
DNA: TGTGCCAGCAGCGTCCAGGGCCGAAACACTGAAGCTTTCTTT
D: -
J: TRBJ1-1
size: -
V: TRBV9

CDR3: CASSQEGTGRTDTQYF
DNA: TGCGCCAGCAGCCAAGAAGGGACAGGACGCACAGATACGCAGTATTTT
D: TRBD1
J: TRBJ2-3
size: -
V: TRBV4-3

CDR3: CATSRGGRGRSGANVLTF
DNA: TGTGCCACCAGCAGAGGAGGGAGAGGCCGCTCTGGGGCCAACGTCCTGACTTTC
D: -
J: TRBJ2-6
size: -
V: TRBV15

CDR3: CASSLFSGSYEQYF
DNA: TGTGCCAGCAGCCTCTTCTCGGGCTCCTACGAGCAGTACTTC
D: -
J: TRBJ2-7
size: -
V: TRBV7-6

CDR3: CASSQEPRASYEQYF
DNA: TGTGCCAGCAGCCAAGAGCCAAGGGCCTCCTACGAGCAGTACTTC
D: -
J: TRBJ2-7
size: once
V: TRBV3-1/TRBV3-2

CDR3: CASSLQVVVQPQHF
DNA: TGTGCCAGCAGCTTACAGGTCGTGGTTCAGCCCCAGCATTTT
D: -
J: TRBJ1-5
size: -
V: TRBV5-5

CDR3: CASSSWESYEQYF
DNA: TGTGCCAGCAGCTCTTGGGAGTCCTACGAGCAGTACTTC
D: -
J: TRBJ2-7
size: -
V: TRBV11-3

CDR3: CASSLGLASGSGGKTQYF
DNA: TGTGCCAGCAGCTTAGGTTTGGCTAGCGGGAGCGGTGGGAAGACCCAGTACTTC
D: TRBD2
J: TRBJ2-5
size: -
V: TRBV11-3

CDR3: CATSNEWTEAFF
DNA: TGTGCCACCAGCAATGAATGGACTGAAGCTTTCTTT
D: -
J: TRBJ1-1
size: -
V: TRBV15

CDR3: CASSQEWTGTSNQPQHF
DNA: TGTGCCAGCAGCCAAGAATGGACAGGGACTAGCAATCAGCCCCAGCATTTT
D: TRBD1
J: TRBJ1-5
size: -
V: TRBV4-2

CDR3: CASSASYGAAGANVLTF
DNA: TGTGCCAGCAGCGCCTCGTATGGAGCGGCCGGGGCCAACGTCCTGACTTTC
D: -
J: TRBJ2-6
size: -
V: TRBV3-1/TRBV3-2

CDR3: CASSHGDGYGYTF
DNA: TGTGCCAGTAGTCACGGAGATGGCTATGGCTACACCTTC
D: -
J: TRBJ1-2
size: -
V: TRBV19

CDR3: CASSQDFPRGGGYYGYTF
DNA: TGCGCCAGCAGCCAAGATTTTCCCCGGGGAGGGGGCTACTATGGCTACACCTTC
D: TRBD1
J: TRBJ1-2
size: -
V: TRBV4-3

CDR3: CASSLRESSYNEQFF
DNA: TGCGCCAGCAGCTTACGGGAAAGCTCCTACAATGAGCAGTTCTTC
D: -
J: TRBJ2-1
size: -
V: TRBV5-1

CDR3: CASSPKIQSANQPQHF
DNA: TGTGCCAGCAGCCCTAAAATACAGTCAGCGAATCAGCCCCAGCATTTT
D: -
J: TRBJ1-5
size: -
V: TRBV6-2/TRBV6-3

CDR3: CASSLRGLATDTQYF
DNA: TGTGCCAGCAGCCTAAGGGGACTAGCAACAGATACGCAGTATTTT
D: TRBD2
J: TRBJ2-3
size: once
V: TRBV7-3

CDR3: CASGLDQPDTQYF
DNA: TGTGCCAGCGGACTAGACCAACCAGATACGCAGTATTTT
D: TRBD2
J: TRBJ2-3
size: -
V: TRBV9

CDR3: CASSQVGGMETQYF
DNA: TGCGCCAGCAGCCAAGTAGGGGGGATGGAGACCCAGTACTTC
D: -
J: TRBJ2-5
size: -
V: TRBV4-1

CDR3: CASSGGTGELFF
DNA: TGTGCCAGCAGTGGTGGGACCGGGGAGCTGTTTTTT
D: -
J: TRBJ2-2
size: -
V: TRBV2

CDR3: CASSGEQSNQPQHF
DNA: TGTGCCAGCAGTGGGGAACAAAGCAATCAGCCCCAGCATTTT
D: -
J: TRBJ1-5
size: once
V: TRBV6-4

CDR3: CASEGLAGVRSYNEQFF
DNA: TGTGCCAGCGAGGGACTAGCGGGAGTTCGATCCTACAATGAGCAGTTCTTC
D: TRBD2
J: TRBJ2-1
size: once
V: TRBV2

CDR3: CASSIVGEDGLSSYNSPLHF
DNA: TGTGCCAGTAGTATAGTGGGGGAGGACGGCCTCTCCTCCTATAATTCACCCCTCCACTTT
D: -
J: TRBJ1-6
size: -
V: TRBV19

CDR3: CASWGLVAETQYF
DNA: TGTGCCAGCTGGGGGTTGGTAGCAGAGACCCAGTACTTC
D: -
J: TRBJ2-5
size: -
V: TRBV5-5

CDR3: CASSPRSGGATDTQYF
DNA: TGTGCCAGCTCACCCCGTAGCGGGGGGGCAACAGATACGCAGTATTTT
D: TRBD2
J: TRBJ2-3
size: -
V: TRBV18

CDR3: CASSLATGGPLNTGELFF
DNA: TGCGCCAGCAGCTTGGCTACGGGAGGCCCTCTGAACACCGGGGAGCTGTTTTTT
D: TRBD2
J: TRBJ2-2
size: -
V: TRBV5-1

CDR3: CAISVGGQGNTEAFF
DNA: TGTGCCATCAGTGTCGGGGGACAGGGGAACACTGAAGCTTTCTTT
D: TRBD1
J: TRBJ1-1
size: -
V: TRBV10-3

CDR3: CASSRQGRNTGELFF
DNA: TGTGCCAGCTCACGACAGGGGAGGAACACCGGGGAGCTGTTTTTT
D: TRBD1
J: TRBJ2-2
size: -
V: TRBV18

CDR3: CASSLATENTEAFF
DNA: TGTGCCAGCAGCTTGGCAACAGAGAACACTGAAGCTTTCTTT
D: -
J: TRBJ1-1
size: -
V: TRBV5-5

CDR3: CASSPPWDSGRAPTPGELFF
DNA: TGTGCCAGCAGCCCCCCTTGGGATAGCGGGAGGGCCCCTACCCCCGGGGAGCTGTTTTTT
D: TRBD2
J: TRBJ2-2
size: few
V: TRBV11-3

CDR3: CSDENYYGYTF
DNA: TGCAGCGACGAGAACTACTATGGCTACACCTTC
D: -
J: TRBJ1-2
size: -
V: TRBV29-1

CDR3: CASSRQFLTNTGELFF
DNA: TGTGCCAGCAGTAGACAGTTCTTAACGAACACCGGGGAGCTGTTTTTT
D: -
J: TRBJ2-2
size: -
V: TRBV2

CDR3: CASSSGQGTFYEQYF
DNA: TGCGCCAGCAGCTCAGGACAGGGGACATTCTACGAGCAGTACTTC
D: TRBD1
J: TRBJ2-7
size: -
V: TRBV5-1

CDR3: CASRIIFSSGANVLTF
DNA: TGTGCCAGCAGGATTATTTTCTCCTCTGGGGCCAACGTCCTGACTTTC
D: -
J: TRBJ2-6
size: once
V: TRBV27

CDR3: CAWSVLGVQPQHF
DNA: TGTGCCTGGAGTGTACTGGGGGTCCAGCCCCAGCATTTT
D: -
J: TRBJ1-5
size: -
V: TRBV30

CDR3: CASSFPWGARGKNIQYF
DNA: TGTGCCAGCAGCTTCCCCTGGGGGGCGAGAGGGAAAAACATTCAGTACTTC
D: -
J: TRBJ2-4
size: -
V: TRBV11-2

CDR3: CSGHSGSSYEQYF
DNA: TGCAGCGGTCATAGCGGGAGCTCCTACGAGCAGTACTTC
D: TRBD2
J: TRBJ2-7
size: -
V: TRBV29-1

CDR3: CATSGPTPRGLYGYTF
DNA: TGTGCCACCAGTGGTCCCACCCCCAGGGGTCTCTATGGCTACACCTTC
D: -
J: TRBJ1-2
size: -
V: TRBV24-1

CDR3: CASSRQGAVNEKLFF
DNA: TGTGCCAGCAGTAGACAGGGGGCGGTTAATGAAAAACTGTTTTTT
D: TRBD1
J: TRBJ1-4
size: -
V: TRBV7-2

CDR3: CASSQGNFIYGYTF
DNA: TGTGCCAGCTCCCAGGGGAATTTTATCTATGGCTACACCTTC
D: -
J: TRBJ1-2
size: -
V: TRBV2

CDR3: CASSGGTGFNEQYF
DNA: TGTGCCAGCAGCGGCGGGACAGGGTTCAACGAGCAGTACTTC
D: TRBD1
J: TRBJ2-7
size: -
V: TRBV9

CDR3: CASSLDSGVGYTF
DNA: TGTGCCAGCAGCTTAGATTCGGGGGTTGGCTACACCTTC
D: -
J: TRBJ1-2
size: -
V: TRBV7-9

CDR3: CASSKDRVSEAFF
DNA: TGTGCCAGCAGCAAGGACAGGGTGTCTGAAGCTTTCTTT
D: TRBD1
J: TRBJ1-1
size: -
V: TRBV5-4

CDR3: CASSALTGGRFGAGNTIYF
DNA: TGTGCCAGCAGCGCTTTGACAGGGGGAAGGTTCGGGGCTGGAAACACCATATATTTT
D: TRBD1
J: TRBJ1-3
size: -
V: TRBV5-6

CDR3: CASSRPPGGNEKLFF
DNA: TGCGCCAGCAGCCGTCCACCAGGCGGTAATGAAAAACTGTTTTTT
D: -
J: TRBJ1-4
size: -
V: TRBV4-1

CDR3: CASSDPDGHNQPQHF
DNA: TGTGCCAGCAGTGACCCGGACGGCCACAATCAGCCCCAGCATTTT
D: -
J: TRBJ1-5
size: few
V: TRBV6-4

CDR3: CASSPGPGTGELFF
DNA: TGTGCCAGTAGTCCCGGGCCGGGCACCGGGGAGCTGTTTTTT
D: -
J: TRBJ2-2
size: -
V: TRBV19

CDR3: CASSESTGHYGYTF
DNA: TGTGCCAGCAGTGAATCGACAGGCCACTATGGCTACACCTTC
D: -
J: TRBJ1-2
size: -
V: TRBV2

CDR3: CASSLGRYNEQFF
DNA: TGTGCCAGCAGTCTAGGACGCTACAATGAGCAGTTCTTC
D: -
J: TRBJ2-1
size: -
V: TRBV6-2/TRBV6-3

CDR3: CASSMSELGTEAFF
DNA: TGTGCCAGTAGTATGAGTGAGTTAGGCACTGAAGCTTTCTTT
D: -
J: TRBJ1-1
size: -
V: TRBV19